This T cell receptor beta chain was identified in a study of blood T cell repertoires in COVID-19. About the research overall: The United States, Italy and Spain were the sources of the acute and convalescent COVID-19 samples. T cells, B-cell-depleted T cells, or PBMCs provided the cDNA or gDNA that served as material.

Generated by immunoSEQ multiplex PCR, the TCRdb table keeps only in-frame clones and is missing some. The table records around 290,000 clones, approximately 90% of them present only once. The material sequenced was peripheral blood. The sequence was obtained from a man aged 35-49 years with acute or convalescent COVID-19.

CDR3 loop: CAWSVNLRNSPLHF. In DNA, the CDR3 is TGTGCCTGGAGTGTAAACTTGAGGAATTCACCCCTCCACTTT. The rearrangement joins TRBV30 to TRBJ1-6; no clear D gene. Germline V gene lookup returns CDR1 GTSNPN and CDR2 SVGIG (reference sequence). Trimming removed 0 bases from V and 7 bases from J, with 10 bases in between. This CDR3 region has 14 residues.